These T cell receptor beta chains were read from a single sample in a study of blood T cell repertoires in COVID-19. Assay: immunoSEQ multiplex PCR; the TCRdb copy retains only in-frame clones and omits some. This sample carries about 140,000 clones, roughly 84% of them seen once, and the ten largest clones take 5.5%. Source material: PBMCs or T cells enriched from blood (not recorded which). These TCRs come from a man aged 35 to 55 with acute COVID-19. Both conserved end residues are part of each CDR3. Not every row has a clone size; where given, it reads once, few, many or a size class.

cdr3_aa clone_size v_call cdr3_length
CASSRRVWPGGIISKNIQYF - TRBV2 20
CASSLELEADTQYF - TRBV7-2 14
CASSTGGHQETQYF few TRBV5-4 14
CASSLGDRVYQETQYF - TRBV5-6 16
CASSQGGQGVHGYTF - TRBV18 15
CASSAATGGDGYTF once TRBV9 14
CASSYSGVLAHEQYF - TRBV6-5 15
CATSRNSGQAADTQYF - TRBV15 16
CASSATGGMDTGELFF - TRBV19 16
CASSSGTGMFGSPLHF - TRBV5-4 16
CASRLEVLSYNEQFF - TRBV19 15
CASSPLGLETQYF - TRBV27 13
CSAPSGRPQYF - TRBV20-1 11
CASSLFRLSGHLTASYEQYF - TRBV28 20
CATSATENEKLFF - TRBV24-1 13
CASIRGSGELFF few TRBV2 12
CASTVGPLDNEQFF - TRBV9 14
CASSSGTSGSYNEQFF - TRBV6-5 16
CASSYQGESNQPQHF - TRBV6-2/TRBV6-3 15
CASSRRGLVKGDEQFF - TRBV11-3 16
CASSRRQGSGEKLFF - TRBV5-1 15
CASSETFTGTGELFF - TRBV6-1 15
CASSLSQGTEAFF - TRBV7-6 13
CASGDNQPQHF - TRBV7-6 11
CASSTEQSYEQYF - TRBV18 13
CASSLGDPAGVSEQYF - TRBV7-2 16
CASSLTGARAYEQYF - TRBV7-2 15
CAIRTGGETQYF - TRBV10-3 12
CASTPGLGELFF - TRBV19 12
CASSTGGTDTQYF - TRBV11-2 13
CASSPSGTEYSGANVLTF - TRBV5-5 18